This TCR beta chain was profiled in a study of shared clonotypes between healthy human individuals. Study summary: Per donor, three plates held CD4 naive cells, three held CD4 memory, two held CD8 naive and one held CD8 memory.

Remarks on this clone: Its antigen remains unidentified. Other DNA variants within this sample encode the same CDR3.

General study results and limits: Researchers sampled blood only, noting tissue repertoires likely differ. Non-shared clonotypes were found to have lower generation probabilities than the clonotypes that were shared by all four of the sorted-subset donors.

The CDR3 contains 16 residues. Per germline, CDR1 SGHAT and CDR2 FQNNGV. Losses at the gene ends were 1 base for V and 1 base for J; bases not matched to a gene: 2. Profiled with immunoSEQ multiplex PCR; TCRdb holds only in-frame clones, not every one. The sample shows approximately 2,300,000 clones, roughly 92% of them seen only once. The sequenced sample consisted of naive CD4+ T cells from PBMCs. Subset of the sample: CD45RA+ positively selected. The TCR originated in a man younger than 35 in good health. Some clones in this sample may be carry-over from other donors' samples. The chain joins TRBV11-2 to TRBJ2-3, with 10 bases aligning to TRBD2. CDR3 sequence (DNA): TGTGCCAGCAGCTTAGTGCTAGCGGGAGGCACAGATACGCAGTATTTT. This translates into CASSLVLAGGTDTQYF.